This T cell receptor beta chain comes out of a study of blood T cell repertoires in COVID-19. The overall study: The cDNA or gDNA used as material had been derived from T cells, B-cell-depleted T cells, or PBMCs.

Germline values: CDR1 KGHDR, CDR2 SFDVKD. This CDR3 comprises 14 residues. Trimming cost V 4 bases and J 4 bases; bases outside gene matches: 4. Authors' analysis steps: Cell counts per sample came from amplifying reference gene primers. Method: immunoSEQ multiplex PCR; TCRdb's copy keeps in-frame clones and lacks some. V and J calls and clone size are as listed in that table; D and trimming were resolved from the DNA. The sample shows over 150,000 clones, 60% to 80% of them seen only once. V usage is TRBV24-1 and J usage is TRBJ1-2; 8 bases line up with TRBD1. Sequencing was done on a sample of peripheral blood. The source of this sequence is a man in his 70s with acute or convalescent COVID-19. CDR3 coding DNA: TGTGCCACCAGTGAAAACAGGGGGTCCTATGGCTACACCTTC. Protein: CATSENRGSYGYTF.